The entry that follows covers one T cell receptor beta chain sequence. With V trimmed by 5 bases and J by 3 bases, 5 bases remained unmatched. The CDR3 sequence is 14 residues long. Germline-derived CDR1 and CDR2 are SGHAT and FQDESV (reference sequence). The entry originates in a study of shared clonotypes between healthy human individuals. The DNA input per sorted-subset replicate PCR was around 200 ng, corresponding to 32,000 or so T cell genomes. Assay used: immunoSEQ multiplex PCR; TCRdb lists only in-frame clones, some missing. The table has more than 400,000 clones, approximately 95% seen once.

This chain uses TRBV11-1 with TRBJ1-2, with TRBD1 identical over 8 bases. The origin of this receptor is a woman in her thirties in good health. Sequencing was done on a sample of naive CD4+ T cells sorted from blood. The subset: CD45RA+ positively selected. The CDR3 spells CASSRGQGDYGYTF. The CDR3 nucleotides are TGTGCCAGCAGCCGAGGACAGGGTGACTATGGCTACACCTTC.